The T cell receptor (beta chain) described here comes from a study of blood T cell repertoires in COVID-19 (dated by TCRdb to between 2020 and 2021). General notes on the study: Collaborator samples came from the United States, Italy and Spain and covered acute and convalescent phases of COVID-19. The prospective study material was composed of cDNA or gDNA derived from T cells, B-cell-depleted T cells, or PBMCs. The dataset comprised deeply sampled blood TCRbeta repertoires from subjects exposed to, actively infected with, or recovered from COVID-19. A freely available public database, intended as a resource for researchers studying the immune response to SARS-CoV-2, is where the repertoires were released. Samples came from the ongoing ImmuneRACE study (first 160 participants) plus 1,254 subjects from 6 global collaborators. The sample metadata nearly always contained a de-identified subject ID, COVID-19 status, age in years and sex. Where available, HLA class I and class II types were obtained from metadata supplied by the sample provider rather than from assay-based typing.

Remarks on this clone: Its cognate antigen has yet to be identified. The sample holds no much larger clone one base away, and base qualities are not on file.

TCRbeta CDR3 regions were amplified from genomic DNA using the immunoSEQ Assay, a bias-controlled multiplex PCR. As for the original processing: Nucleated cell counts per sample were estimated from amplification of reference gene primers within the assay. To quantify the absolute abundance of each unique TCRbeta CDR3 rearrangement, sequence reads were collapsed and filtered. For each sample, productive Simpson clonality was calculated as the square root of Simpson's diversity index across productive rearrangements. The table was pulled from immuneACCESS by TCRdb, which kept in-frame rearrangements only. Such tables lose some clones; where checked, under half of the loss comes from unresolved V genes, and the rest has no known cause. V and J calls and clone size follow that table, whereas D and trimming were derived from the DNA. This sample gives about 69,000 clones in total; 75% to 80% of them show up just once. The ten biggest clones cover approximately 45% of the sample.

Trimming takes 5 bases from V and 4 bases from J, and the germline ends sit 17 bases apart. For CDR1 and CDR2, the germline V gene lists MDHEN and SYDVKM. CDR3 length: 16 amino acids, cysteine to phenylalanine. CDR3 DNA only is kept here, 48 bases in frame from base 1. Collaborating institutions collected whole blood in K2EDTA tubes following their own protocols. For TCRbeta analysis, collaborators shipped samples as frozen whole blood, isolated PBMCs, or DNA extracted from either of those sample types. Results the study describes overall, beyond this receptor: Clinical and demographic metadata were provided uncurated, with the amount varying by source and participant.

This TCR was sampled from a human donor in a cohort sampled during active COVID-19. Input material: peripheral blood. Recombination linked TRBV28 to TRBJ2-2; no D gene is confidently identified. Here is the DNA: TGTGCCAGCAGTCTGATCCCACAGATCGGCACCGGGGAGCTGTTTTTT. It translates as CASSLIPQIGTGELFF.